The sequence of this TCR beta chain was determined in a study of control samples from healthy donors and cancer patients. Method: immunoSEQ multiplex PCR; TCRdb's copy keeps in-frame clones and lacks some. The table lists 45,000 to 60,000 clones, about 93% of them singletons. Germline V lookup: CDR1 LGHDT, CDR2 YNNKEL (reference sequence). The CDR3 runs to 17 residues. V lost 1 base and J lost 0; bases outside the gene matches: 3. This receptor was taken from a man aged 25-40 years in good health. The sample consisted of blood. V gene TRBV3-1 (or the pseudogene TRBV3-2) combines with J gene TRBJ1-6, with TRBD1 matching over 7 bases. CDR3 sequence reads: CASSQVRDSSYNSPLHF. CDR3 bases: TGTGCCAGCAGCCAAGTTAGGGACAGCTCCTATAATTCACCCCTCCACTTT.